The 20 T cell receptor beta chains given below trace back to one sample, sequenced in a study of OX40 agonist ivuxolimab in advanced cancers. Assay: immunoSEQ multiplex PCR; the TCRdb copy retains only in-frame clones and omits some. In the table there are tens of thousands of clones, about 82% of which are singletons. Sequenced material: CD4+ or CD8+ T cells sorted from blood, taken in a trial of the OX40 agonist ivuxolimab. Source of these receptors: an adult with an advanced solid tumor such as melanoma, head and neck, liver or kidney cancer.

The chain is built from TRBV19 and TRBJ1-2, with D hard to call. CDR3 size: 12 residues. Trimming pared 4 bases from V and 5 bases from J, leaving 8 bases between. Germline V gene sequence: CDR1 LNHDA, CDR2 SQIVND (reference sequence). The CDR3 DNA sequence: TGTGCCAGTAGTAACCAGAGGTATGGCTACACCTTC. Its protein is CASSNQRYGYTF.

The rearrangement uses TRBV9 and TRBJ2-1; TRBD2 matches at 10 bases. Germline V lookup: CDR1 SGDLS, CDR2 YYNGEE. V dropped 0 bases and J dropped 9; count of bases not matched to a gene: 24. The length of the CDR3 is 21 residues. This CDR3 reads CASSVALVGKREGLSSSEQFF. DNA of the CDR3: TGTGCCAGCAGCGTAGCTTTAGTTGGGAAGCGGGAGGGCCTCTCATCTAGTGAGCAGTTCTTC. Filled out from reference TRBV9 and TRBJ2-1, the complete variable domain reads DSGVTQTPKHLITATGQRVTLRCSPRSGDLSVYWYQQSLDQGLQFLIQYYNGEERAKGNILERFSAQQFPDLHSELNLSSLELGDSALYFCASSVALVGKREGLSSSEQFFGPGTRLTVL.

The CDR3 DNA is TGTGCCAGTAGCCTCCTGGGGACGGGGGGTGAAAAACTGTTTTTT. Amino acid sequence: CASSLLGTGGEKLFF. The chain recombines TRBV19 with TRBJ1-4; possibly TRBD1 for D (5 bases). Germline V CDR1 and CDR2: LNHDA, SQIVND (reference sequence). Trimming removed 6 bases from V and 7 bases from J, with 18 bases in between. This CDR3 comprises 15 residues.

The rearrangement uses TRBV6-6 and TRBJ1-2, with D hard to call. Deletions cut 5 bases from V and 3 bases from J, with 13 bases between. CDR3 length: 14 amino acids. CDR1 and CDR2 from the germline V gene are MNHNY and SVGAGI (reference sequence). In DNA, the CDR3 is TGTGCCAGCAGTCCCAGGACCGCAGACTATGGCTACACCTTC. Protein: CASSPRTADYGYTF.

This sequence joins TRBV29-1 and TRBJ1-5; a weak D match, TRBD1 (5 bases). V lost 4 bases to trimming and J lost 0 bases, with 7 bases between them. CDR1 SQVTM and CDR2 ANQGSEA come from the germline V gene. This CDR3 is built from 13 residues. The CDR3 DNA reads TGCAGCGTTGCAGGGAATAGCAATCAGCCCCAGCATTTT. This sequence encodes CSVAGNSNQPQHF. The whole variable domain, remainder taken from reference TRBV29-1 and TRBJ1-5, is SAVISQKPSRDICQRGTSLTIQCQVDSQVTMMFWYRQQPGQSLTLIATANQGSEATYESGFVIDKFPISRPNLTFSTLTVSNMSPEDSSIYLCSVAGNSNQPQHFGDGTRLSIL.

CDR3 loop: CASSIGGRDTDTQYF. The DNA of the CDR3 is TGTGCCAGTAGTATAGGCGGGAGGGACACAGATACGCAGTATTTT. J is TRBJ2-3 and V is TRBV19; 9 nucleotides line up with TRBD2. The CDR3 runs 15 residues. Germline loops: CDR1 LNHDA, CDR2 SQIVND (reference sequence). V lost 1 base to trimming and J lost 2 bases; unmatched junction nucleotides: 1.

The gene calls are TRBV29-1 and TRBJ2-1, with 9 nucleotides matching TRBD2. The CDR3 sequence is 13 residues long. CDR1 is SQVTM and CDR2 is ANQGSEA in the germline V gene. V shed 6 bases, J shed 6 bases, and the junction held 6 bases outside the gene matches. In nucleotides, the CDR3 is TGCAGCGTGGTAGCGGGAGTAGGCAATGAGCAGTTCTTC. Its protein product is CSVVAGVGNEQFF.

CDR3 nucleotides: TGTGCCAGCTCCCAGCGGGGGGCGGCAGATACGCAGTATTTT. It specifies CASSQRGAADTQYF. The V and J genes are TRBV2 and TRBJ2-3; TRBD2 matches at 9 bases. CDR1 and CDR2 (germline): SNHLY, FYNNEI. The CDR3 has 14 residues. V gave up 8 bases and J gave up 4 bases; unmatched junction bases: 7.

The gene calls are TRBV7-3 and TRBJ2-1; 14 bases are a match to TRBD2. After removal of 2 bases from V and 9 bases from J, the junction contained 6 bases not matched to a gene. Germline CDR1 reads SGHTA; CDR2 reads FQGTGA. The CDR3 contains 16 residues. The CDR3 coding sequence is TGTGCCAGCAGCTTAGGTTCCGGGACTAGCGGGAGTGAGCAGTTCTTC. Protein sequence: CASSLGSGTSGSEQFF.

The chain has TRBV9 and TRBJ2-7; D could derive from TRBD1 or TRBD2 (6 bases each). Germline CDR1 SGDLS, CDR2 YYNGEE. CDR3 size: 15 residues. With 1 base removed from V and 3 bases from J, the gap between germline ends came to 14 bases. The CDR3 here is CASSVSSGAIYEQYF. In DNA, the CDR3 is TGTGCCAGCAGCGTATCGTCGGGGGCCATCTACGAGCAGTACTTC.

This chain links TRBV6-4 with TRBJ2-5; D not resolved. Gene TRBJ2-7 matches the end of the DNA better, so the J call may be wrong. The CDR3 sequence is 12 residues long. Germline CDR1 and CDR2: MRHNA and SNTAGT. CDR3 bases: TGTGCCAGCAGTTATCGCGCCTACGAGCAGTACTTC. Translating gives CASSYRAYEQYF.

V and J are TRBV4-1 and TRBJ1-4; tentatively, D is TRBD1 (6 bases). Trimming removed 7 bases from V and 0 bases from J, with 24 bases in between. The CDR3 runs 19 residues. The germline CDR1 and CDR2 sequences are MGHRA and YSYEKL. The CDR3 sequence is CASTPRGGALGATNEKLFF. As DNA, the CDR3 is TGCGCCAGCACCCCTCGGGGGGGGGCGCTTGGGGCAACTAATGAAAAACTGTTTTTT.

The chain couples TRBV19 to TRBJ2-2; weak D call: TRBD1 (7 bases). CDR3 size: 16 residues. Trimming stripped 3 bases from V and 5 bases from J, with 16 bases between. Per germline, CDR1 LNHDA and CDR2 SQIVND (reference sequence). CDR3 residues: CASSIGQGGRTGELFF. For the CDR3, the DNA is TGTGCCAGTAGTATCGGGCAGGGGGGTAGAACCGGGGAGCTGTTTTTT.

The rearrangement joins TRBV9 to TRBJ2-5, with 8 bases identical to TRBD2. This CDR3 has 16 residues. J lost 0 bases, V lost 3 bases, and 7 bases had no gene match. Germline CDR1 is SGDLS and CDR2 is YYNGEE. CDR3 DNA: TGTGCCAGCAGCGCATCCGGGACTAGGTACCAAGAGACCCAGTACTTC. It codes for CASSASGTRYQETQYF.

The chain recombines TRBV6-5 with TRBJ2-1; D may correspond to TRBD1 or TRBD2 (6 bases each). V lost 4 bases, J lost 5 bases, and 18 bases lay in between. CDR3 length equals 16 residues. CDR1 and CDR2 from the germline V gene are MNHEY and SVGAGI. The CDR3 sequence is CASSFVLRGANNEQFF. The CDR3 DNA follows: TGTGCCAGCAGTTTTGTTTTAAGGGGGGCGAACAATGAGCAGTTCTTC.

This chain uses TRBV30 with TRBJ1-1, with D perhaps matching TRBD1 (5 bases). The length of the CDR3 is 16 residues. Trimming stripped 2 bases from V and 0 bases from J, with 16 bases between. The germline gives CDR1 GTSNPN, CDR2 SVGIG (reference sequence). The CDR3 protein is CAWSTFFGHLNTEAFF. In nucleotides, the CDR3 is TGTGCCTGGAGTACCTTCTTTGGACACTTGAACACTGAAGCTTTCTTT.

The chain is built from TRBV6-1 and TRBJ2-1; D unclear. The V gene lost 5 bases and the J gene lost 0 bases, with 8 bases spanning the gap. The CDR3 consists of 14 residues. CDR1 and CDR2 (germline): MNHNS, SASEGT. In DNA form, the CDR3 reads TGTGCCAGCAGTAACAGCCTCTCCTACAATGAGCAGTTCTTC. As protein: CASSNSLSYNEQFF.

This chain joins TRBV15 and TRBJ2-7; D not certain. CDR1 is LNHNV and CDR2 is YYDKDF in the germline V gene (reference sequence). Trimming pared 3 bases from V and 3 bases from J, leaving 18 bases between. The CDR3 sequence is 16 residues long. The CDR3 coding sequence is TGTGCCACCAGCAGTCACCGTGGGGAACAACACTACGAGCAGTACTTC. This gives the protein CATSSHRGEQHYEQYF.

The chain employs TRBV13 and TRBJ2-3; D not resolved. CDR1 PRHDT and CDR2 FYEKMQ come from the germline V gene (reference sequence). V was clipped by 3 bases and J by 3 bases, with 7 bases between them. The CDR3 has 13 residues. CDR3 residues: CASSFFETDTQYF. The CDR3, as DNA: TGTGCCAGCAGCTTTTTCGAGACAGATACGCAGTATTTT.

This sequence joins TRBV4-1 and TRBJ1-5, with D possibly TRBD1 on 6 matching bases. The CDR3 totals 13 residues. Germline V lookup: CDR1 MGHRA, CDR2 YSYEKL. The V and J ends lost 1 base and 6 bases respectively, with 7 bases between them. CDR3 coding DNA: TGCGCCAGCAGCCAAGTGGGGGCTCAGCCCCAGCATTTT. Encoded protein: CASSQVGAQPQHF.